These 16 T cell receptor beta chains were all obtained from the same sample, sequenced in a study of T-cell memory formation after mild COVID-19 (dated by TCRdb to the early 2020s). The library was prepared using 5' RACE. This sample was sequenced with an Illumina NovaSeq 6000. The public reads were run again by TCRdb, first through fastp at Q25 and then through MiXCR, and only productive beta chains were kept. Under each unique CDR3 protein, matching rows form one entry showing the most common genes and DNA. This sample lists hundreds of thousands of distinct CDR3 sequences; less than 25% were detected once. The ten largest account for roughly 8.1% of the sample. What was sequenced was PBMCs or a T cell subset sorted from them (not recorded which). Receptors originate from an adult woman who had mild COVID-19 (a few samples of this study predate the infection). The sample titles of this study are shuffled in the database, so cell type and time point are left out; the donor was told from shared clones.

This clonotype was seen ten or more times. The chain is built from TRBV5-1 and TRBJ2-7, with D possibly TRBD2 on 6 matching bases. CDR1 SGHRS and CDR2 YFSETQ come from the germline V gene. V shed 3 bases and J shed 2 bases, with 12 bases lying between them. The CDR3 consists of 14 residues. CDR3 residues: CASSYGDWTYEQYF. Here the CDR3 DNA reads TGCGCCAGCAGCTACGGGGACTGGACCTACGAGCAGTACTTC.

The chain carries TRBV4-2 and TRBJ2-5; 7 nucleotides agree with TRBD2. The CDR3 has 14 amino acids. After removal of 4 bases from V and 1 base from J, the junction contained 3 bases not matched to a gene. CDR1 is LGHNA, CDR2 YNFKEQ, per germline. The CDR3 DNA reads as TGTGCCAGCAGCCGATGGGGGGGCCAAGAGACCCAGTACTTC. Translating gives CASSRWGGQETQYF.

V usage is TRBV7-2 and J usage is TRBJ2-3; D tentatively fits TRBD1 or TRBD2 (5 bases each). Trimming pared 6 bases from V and 6 bases from J, leaving 28 bases between. This CDR3 is built from 18 residues. Germline CDR1 is SGHTA and CDR2 is FQGNSA. The CDR3: CASSRLGTRGTKLDTQYF. As DNA, the CDR3 is TGTGCCAGCAGTCGTCTAGGTACTAGGGGAACAAAGTTGGATACGCAGTATTTT.

The sample holds a few counts of this clonotype. The chain recombines TRBV7-6 with TRBJ2-1; TRBD2 matches 7 bases. V shed 1 base, J shed 7 bases, and the junction held 4 bases outside the gene matches. This CDR3 spans 14 amino acids. Germline V CDR1 and CDR2: SGHVS, FNYEAQ. The CDR3 protein is CASSLGGSGNEQFF. CDR3 coding DNA: TGTGCCAGCAGCTTAGGCGGGAGTGGGAATGAGCAGTTCTTC.

This clonotype was counted ten times or more. The rearrangement links TRBV12-3 or TRBV12-4 to TRBJ1-2; 7 bases are a match to TRBD1. The length of the CDR3 is 16 residues. The trim removed 5 bases at V and 0 bases at J, leaving 9 bases unmatched. CDR3 sequence: CASSTLPQGANYGYTF. As DNA, the CDR3 is TGTGCCAGCAGTACTCTCCCTCAGGGGGCTAACTATGGCTACACCTTC.

The gene calls are TRBV12-3 or TRBV12-4 and TRBJ2-3, with TRBD1 identical over 9 bases. The trim removed 3 bases at V and 6 bases at J, leaving 16 bases unmatched. This CDR3 spans 18 amino acids. CDR3 residues: CASSFRDRVEKWGDTQYF. CDR3 bases: TGTGCCAGCAGTTTCCGGGACAGGGTCGAAAAGTGGGGGGATACGCAGTATTTT.

This sequence joins TRBV7-8 and TRBJ2-3; no reliable D call. The CDR3 loop spans 15 amino acids. CDR1 is SGHVS, CDR2 FQNEAQ, per germline. V lost 1 base and J lost 0, with 8 bases in between. CDR3 DNA: TGTGCCAGCAGCTTAGAACCAACTAGCACAGATACGCAGTATTTT. It is translated as CASSLEPTSTDTQYF.

This clonotype was observed a handful of times. This chain uses TRBV2 with TRBJ2-7; D gene ambiguous. CDR1 is SNHLY and CDR2 is FYNNEI in the germline V gene. The CDR3 extends over 12 amino acids. V was shortened by 4 bases and J by 4 bases, with 8 bases between the two germline ends. CDR3 sequence reads: CASSVEAYEQYF. CDR3 sequence (DNA): TGTGCCAGCAGTGTAGAAGCTTACGAGCAGTACTTC.

The chain joins TRBV30 to TRBJ2-1, with D perhaps TRBD1 (6 bases). Per the germline V gene, CDR1 is GTSNPN and CDR2 is SVGIG (reference sequence). Trimming pared 3 bases from V and 3 bases from J, leaving 9 bases between. The CDR3 covers 13 residues. CDR3: CAWRETGYNEQFF. The DNA of the CDR3 is TGTGCCTGGAGAGAGACAGGCTACAATGAGCAGTTCTTC.

This clonotype occurred a few times. The chain uses TRBV4-3 and TRBJ2-3; D possibly corresponds to TRBD1 (6 bases). CDR3 length equals 18 residues. In germline, CDR1 is LGHNA, CDR2 YSLEER. Trimming took off 1 base at V and 0 bases at J, with 17 bases between the two ends. CDR3 loop: CASSQGRGRSASTDTQYF. For the CDR3, the DNA is TGCGCCAGCAGCCAAGGCAGGGGAAGGTCAGCTAGCACAGATACGCAGTATTTT.

The chain has TRBV5-1 and TRBJ2-7; D is possibly TRBD1 or TRBD2 (5 bases each). Germline loops: CDR1 SGHRS, CDR2 YFSETQ. The CDR3 has 14 amino acids. The ends were cut back, 1 base at V and 2 bases at J, with 10 bases in the middle. CDR3 amino acids: CASSLRGVPYEQYF. CDR3 nucleotides: TGCGCCAGCAGCTTGCGAGGGGTTCCCTACGAGCAGTACTTC.

This chain connects TRBV7-2 to TRBJ2-2; D tentatively reads TRBD1 or TRBD2 (5 bases each). Germline assignment: CDR1 SGHTA and CDR2 FQGNSA. This CDR3 has 15 residues. Trimming left V 4 bases short and J 5 bases short, with 14 bases between. CDR3 sequence: CASSSWDGLTGELFF. CDR3 nucleotide sequence: TGTGCCAGCAGCTCCTGGGACGGCTTGACCGGGGAGCTGTTTTTT.

The chain joins TRBV6-6 to TRBJ1-1; D possibly corresponds to TRBD1 (6 bases). This CDR3 is 16 amino acids long. V lost 2 bases and J lost 4, with 17 bases in between. Germline CDR1 reads MNHNY; CDR2 reads SVGAGI (reference sequence). The CDR3 DNA sequence: TGTGCCAGCAGTTACAGAATCACAGGGAGTGGCACTGAAGCTTTCTTT. It encodes CASSYRITGSGTEAFF.

The chain recombines TRBV19 with TRBJ1-5, with D perhaps TRBD1 (5 bases). V was clipped by 5 bases and J by 1 base, with 12 bases between them. CDR3 length: 15 amino acids. Germline V gives CDR1 LNHDA, CDR2 SQIVND (reference sequence). CDR3 region: CASSAAGGSNQPQHF. DNA for the CDR3: TGTGCCAGTAGTGCAGCGGGGGGGAGCAATCAGCCCCAGCATTTT.

Only a few counts were recorded for this clonotype. The chain joins TRBV6-5 to TRBJ1-2; tentatively, D is TRBD1 (6 bases). The V and J ends lost 5 bases and 14 bases respectively, with 18 bases between them. Germline V gene lookup returns CDR1 MNHEY and CDR2 SVGAGI. CDR3 length equals 12 residues. CDR3 coding DNA: TGTGCCAGCAGTACAGGGCCCTGGGGTGAAACCTTC. Amino acid sequence: CASSTGPWGETF.

This chain links TRBV12-3 or TRBV12-4 with TRBJ2-1; D gene ambiguous. V was clipped by 6 bases and J by 0 bases, with 12 bases between them. The CDR3 contains 15 residues. CDR3 residues: CASRIQYSSYNEQFF. CDR3 DNA sequence: TGTGCCAGCAGGATTCAGTACAGCTCCTACAATGAGCAGTTCTTC.